This T cell receptor (beta chain) came from a study of shared clonotypes between healthy human individuals. Study at large: Per donor, CD8 memory used one plate, CD8 naive used two, CD4 memory used three and CD4 naive used three.

Trimming took 2 bases from V and 4 from J, leaving 12 bases between them. This CDR3 is 15 amino acids long. CDR1 SGHTS and CDR2 YDEGEE come from the germline V gene. Data came from immunoSEQ multiplex PCR; TCRdb stores just in-frame clones and leaves some out. The data show about 800,000 clones, roughly 96% seen once. The study's findings and limits: Represented diversity, genetic and exposure-history alike, was limited by few donors.

As to this clone: The target antigen is unknown.

Naive CD8 cells comprised CD45RO-negative, CCR7-positively selected cells, excluding terminally differentiated effector memory CD45RA+ cells. Free of recent acute infections or vaccinations, the donors were healthy HIV-negative adults. The chain recombines TRBV5-8 with TRBJ2-2, with D uncertain. This receptor was identified in a man younger than 40 in good health. Material: naive CD8+ T cells sorted from blood. The CDR3 region has the DNA TGTGCCAGCAGCTTTTTACTACAGCGCACCGGGGAGCTGTTTTTT. Translation: CASSFLLQRTGELFF.